This T cell receptor (beta chain) was recorded in a study of blood T cell repertoires in COVID-19. Study summary: Acute and convalescent COVID-19 specimens originated in the United States, Italy and Spain. Sample material is recorded as cDNA or gDNA derived from T cells, B-cell-depleted T cells, or PBMCs.

Libraries were prepared by immunoSEQ multiplex PCR; TCRdb keeps only in-frame clonotypes and omits some of them. The sample includes 200,000 to 250,000 clones, 85% to 90% of them seen just once. Germline CDR1 SQVTM, CDR2 ANQGSEA. V trimming: 7 bases; J trimming: 7 bases; junction bases outside the gene matches: 5. The length of the CDR3 is 11 residues. This chain joins TRBV29-1 and TRBJ2-7, with 9 bases that match TRBD2. Sequencing was done on a sample of peripheral blood. This TCR came from an elderly man with acute or convalescent COVID-19. This CDR3 is CSGLAGIEQYF. CDR3 DNA: TGCAGCGGGCTAGCGGGGATTGAGCAGTACTTC.